Below are 13 T cell receptor beta chains sequenced from a single sample in a study of blood T cell repertoires in COVID-19. Clones were sequenced by immunoSEQ multiplex PCR, and TCRdb holds only the in-frame ones, with some missing. The data hold around 130,000 clones, with 80% to 90% observed a single time. Sequencing input: peripheral blood. The source of these receptors is a human donor in a cohort sampled during active COVID-19.

V usage is TRBV4-2 and J usage is TRBJ2-1; 11 nucleotides line up with TRBD2. The length of the CDR3 is 19 residues. V dropped 1 base and J dropped 4; count of bases not matched to a gene: 12. From germline, CDR1 is LGHNA and CDR2 YNFKEQ. CDR3 in amino acids: CASSQAASGGPGRYNEQFF. CDR3 coding DNA: TGTGCCAGCAGCCAAGCCGCTAGCGGGGGGCCCGGACGTTACAATGAGCAGTTCTTC.

The chain combines TRBV20-1 with TRBJ1-2; unclear D gene. The V and J ends lost 3 bases and 5 bases respectively, with 7 bases between them. The CDR3 is 11 residues long. CDR1 is DFQATT and CDR2 is SNEGSKA in the germline V gene (reference sequence). The CDR3 DNA follows: TGCAGTGCTAGTAATCCGTATGGCTACACCTTC. Translated, it gives CSASNPYGYTF.

The chain links TRBV7-8 to TRBJ1-1, with a possible D match to TRBD1 (6 bases). Trimming left V 3 bases short and J 0 bases short, with 8 bases between. CDR3 length: 14 amino acids. Germline V gene lookup returns CDR1 SGHVS and CDR2 FQNEAQ. The CDR3: CASSFQGMNTEAFF. Written as DNA, the CDR3 is TGTGCCAGCAGCTTCCAGGGGATGAACACTGAAGCTTTCTTT.

The gene calls are TRBV19 and TRBJ2-7, with a weak D call TRBD1 (5 bases). V was trimmed by 3 bases and J by 1 base, leaving 13 bases between them. Germline V lookup: CDR1 LNHDA, CDR2 SQIVND (reference sequence). The CDR3 is 15 residues long. The CDR3 sequence is CASSIMQGPSYEQYF. CDR3 bases: TGTGCCAGTAGTATTATGCAGGGTCCATCCTACGAGCAGTACTTC.

The chain is built from TRBV6-5 and TRBJ1-5; unclear D gene. Germline V gene sequence: CDR1 MNHEY, CDR2 SVGAGI. The CDR3 is 12 residues long. The V end lost 6 bases, the J end lost 7 bases, and 10 bases lay between the germline ends. CDR3 region: CASREGGQPQHF. CDR3 DNA: TGTGCCAGCAGGGAGGGCGGACAGCCCCAGCATTTT.

In nucleotides, the CDR3 is TGTGCCAGCAGTCCCCGGACAGGGGTTTATGGCTACACCTTC. Protein: CASSPRTGVYGYTF. The V gene is TRBV6-2 or TRBV6-3, the J gene TRBJ1-2; TRBD1 matches at 9 bases. Germline CDR1 MNHEY, CDR2 SVGEGT. This CDR3 spans 14 amino acids. Trimming at V came to 5 bases and at J to 5 bases, leaving 6 bases not matched to a gene.

The CDR3: CASAGASSTDTQYF. The CDR3 DNA reads TGTGCCAGCGCGGGGGCCTCTAGCACAGATACGCAGTATTTT. The rearrangement uses TRBV2 and TRBJ2-3; a weak D match, TRBD2 (7 bases). Per the germline V gene, CDR1 is SNHLY and CDR2 is FYNNEI. V lost 8 bases and J lost 0, with 12 bases in between. The CDR3 has 14 residues.

CDR3 DNA: TGTGCCAGCAGACGTGGACTAGCGGGGGCATATACGCAGTATTTT. Translation: CASRRGLAGAYTQYF. This rearrangement joins TRBV3-1 (or the pseudogene TRBV3-2) to TRBJ2-3; 13 nucleotides line up with TRBD2. This CDR3 has 15 amino acids. Germline CDR1 and CDR2: LGHDT and YNNKEL (reference sequence). The J segment lost 7 bases and the V segment lost 6 bases, leaving 7 bases of the junction unmatched.

This clone was recorded only once. Relative to the germline gene, one junction end is altered; a read error may explain this. The rearrangement uses TRBV5-1 and TRBJ1-6, with D hard to call. The CDR3 is made up of 14 amino acids. The germline V gene encodes CDR1 SGHRS and CDR2 YFSETQ. This CDR3 reads CASSLEGDNSPLHF. The CDR3 DNA reads TGCGCCAGCAGTTTGGAGGGAGATAATTCACCCCTCCACTTT.

The V and J genes are TRBV6-6 and TRBJ1-5; no definite D call. Germline loops: CDR1 MNHNY, CDR2 SVGAGI (reference sequence). Between the trimmed V and J ends, which lost 3 bases and 5 bases, there was a span of 14 bases. This CDR3 has 15 residues. The CDR3 protein is CASSYEGGPHQPQHF. DNA of the CDR3: TGTGCCAGCAGTTATGAAGGAGGGCCCCATCAGCCCCAGCATTTT.

The chain has TRBV6-1 and TRBJ1-1, with 11 bases matching TRBD1. This CDR3 is built from 15 residues. V lost 3 bases to trimming and J lost 5 bases; unmatched junction nucleotides: 5. Germline assignment: CDR1 MNHNS and CDR2 SASEGT. CDR3 nucleotide sequence: TGTGCCAGCAGTGACCGGACAGGGGGCGAAACTGAAGCTTTCTTT. It codes for CASSDRTGGETEAFF.

The gene calls are TRBV11-2 and TRBJ2-5; TRBD2 agrees at 9 bases. From germline, CDR1 is SGHAT and CDR2 FQNNGV. The CDR3 runs to 13 residues. Trimming took 5 bases from V and 5 from J; bases not matched to a gene: 3. The CDR3 DNA sequence: TGTGCCAGCAGCATTAGCGGGGGCGAGACCCAGTACTTC. It codes for CASSISGGETQYF.

The chain links TRBV6-5 to TRBJ1-1, with 7 bases that match TRBD1. The CDR3 length is 16 residues. Germline V lookup: CDR1 MNHEY, CDR2 SVGAGI. Trimming at V came to 2 bases and at J to 0 bases, leaving 6 bases not matched to a gene. CDR3 in DNA: TGTGCCAGCAGTTACGAGAGACAGGGCTTGAACACTGAAGCTTTCTTT. It translates to CASSYERQGLNTEAFF.